This paragraph covers one TCR beta chain sequence. Its specificity is not known. The V gene's germline CDR1 is MNHGY and CDR2 SVAAGI. The CDR3 is 12 residues long. Trimming removed 5 bases at V and 5 bases at J, with 10 bases between. Specified time point: pre-treatment baseline. Immune-effector memory T cells were defined as CD3+ CD4- CD8+ CD45RA- CD45RO-high CD27- CCR7-. Clones were read by immunoSEQ multiplex PCR, and TCRdb kept only the in-frame ones, dropping some. The sample holds approximately 670 clones, 70% to 80% seen once. The data stem from a study of blood T cell dynamics during melanoma immunotherapy. General study points: Among sorted CD8+ subsets, immune-effector cells had the highest clonality and cell-free DNA similarity.

The sequence was collected from a human donor with melanoma. The rearrangement links TRBV6-9 to TRBJ2-7; unclear D gene. This sample comprised CD8+ T cells from blood, obtained from a patient treated with checkpoint blockade. The CDR3, as DNA: TGTGCCAGCAGTCCCGACACCCACGAGCAGTACTTC. Its translation: CASSPDTHEQYF.